This T cell receptor (beta chain) was documented in a study of memory CD4+ T cells and cytomegalovirus serostatus. The sort gate was single viable CD3+CD4+CD8-CD45RO+ cells for memory CD4+ T cells. Germline lookup yields CDR1 SGHTA and CDR2 FQGNSA. The CDR3 extends over 15 amino acids. Trimming took 1 base from V and 5 from J, leaving 12 bases between them. Sequencing used immunoSEQ multiplex PCR; TCRdb keeps in-frame clones, though not all of them. The repertoire has 45,000 to 50,000 clones, roughly 80% of them found once; the top ten carry roughly 0.6%. Sequenced: memory CD4+ T cells from blood. This receptor was taken from an adult in good health and CMV-seronegative. V gene TRBV7-2 combines with J gene TRBJ2-1, with a possible D match to TRBD2 (5 bases). The CDR3 region has the DNA TGTGCCAGCAGCTTAGACCTAGCAGTAAACAATGAGCAGTTCTTC. It encodes CASSLDLAVNNEQFF.